This T cell receptor beta chain was sequenced during a study of monozygotic twins with inflammatory bowel disease. Per the germline V gene, CDR1 is SGHDT and CDR2 is YYEEEE. There are 15 residues in the CDR3. A total RNA quantity of 3500 ng went into each TCR library. Through template switching, UMIs that included a 6-nucleotide sample barcode were added. TCRdb reworked the 5' RACE reads into one entry per CDR3 protein, no DNA. The sample yields some 160,000 distinct CDR3 sequences, of which the top ten take up about 8%. The sample comprised blood. The rearrangement uses TRBV5-6 and TRBJ2-7. This clonotype originated in a human donor with ulcerative colitis or Crohn's disease, or a healthy co-twin of an affected twin (not recorded which). The CDR3 protein is CASSLDGRMTYEQYF.